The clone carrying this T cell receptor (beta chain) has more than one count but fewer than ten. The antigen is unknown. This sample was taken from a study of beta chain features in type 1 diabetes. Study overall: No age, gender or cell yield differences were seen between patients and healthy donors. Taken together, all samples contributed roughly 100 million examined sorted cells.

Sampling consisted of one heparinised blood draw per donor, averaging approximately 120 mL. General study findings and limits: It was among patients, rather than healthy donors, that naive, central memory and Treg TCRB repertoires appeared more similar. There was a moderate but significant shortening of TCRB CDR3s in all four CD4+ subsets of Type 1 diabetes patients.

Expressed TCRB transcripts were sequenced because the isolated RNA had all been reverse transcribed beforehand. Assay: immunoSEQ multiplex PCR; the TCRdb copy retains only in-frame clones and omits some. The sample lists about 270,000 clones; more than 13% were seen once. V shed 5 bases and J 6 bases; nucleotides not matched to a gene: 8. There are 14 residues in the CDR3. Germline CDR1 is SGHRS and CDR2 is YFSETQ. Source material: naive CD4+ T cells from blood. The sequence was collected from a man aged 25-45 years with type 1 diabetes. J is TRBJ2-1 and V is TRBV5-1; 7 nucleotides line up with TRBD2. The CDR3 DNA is TGCGCCAGCAGACCGGCTAGCGGAGGCAATGAGCAGTTCTTC. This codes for CASRPASGGNEQFF.